The subject of this entry is one T cell receptor (beta chain). The antigen remains unidentified. Trimming removed 5 bases from V and 1 base from J; junction bases left unmatched: 7. CDR3 length: 15 amino acids. CDR1 MRHNA and CDR2 SNTAGT come from the germline V gene. This sample stems from a study of T cell repertoires in cytomegalovirus infection. Across the whole study: Use of recently identified HLA-C-restricted and well-studied HLA-B-restricted CMV epitopes was part of the study.

MiXCR, applied by TCRdb to the reads, yields one record per CDR3 protein. The table lists fewer than 200,000 distinct CDR3 sequences, less than 25% of them singletons. Whole-study findings and limits: Ex vivo, HLA-C-restricted CMV-specific TCR beta clonotypes prevailed over the rest of the response. Summed public TCR beta family frequency identified CMV carriers bearing the relevant HLA.

The material sequenced was CD8+ T cells from cultured PBMCs, taken from culture after CMV antigen stimulation. This chain joins TRBV6-4 and TRBJ1-1; 7 positions agree with TRBD1. The TCR sequence derives from a human donor in good health (CMV status not recorded). Some clones in this sample may be carry-over from other donors' samples. The CDR3 coding sequence is TGTGCCAGCAGTAGAAGACAGGGACAGAACACTGAAGCTTTCTTT. This gives the protein CASSRRQGQNTEAFF.